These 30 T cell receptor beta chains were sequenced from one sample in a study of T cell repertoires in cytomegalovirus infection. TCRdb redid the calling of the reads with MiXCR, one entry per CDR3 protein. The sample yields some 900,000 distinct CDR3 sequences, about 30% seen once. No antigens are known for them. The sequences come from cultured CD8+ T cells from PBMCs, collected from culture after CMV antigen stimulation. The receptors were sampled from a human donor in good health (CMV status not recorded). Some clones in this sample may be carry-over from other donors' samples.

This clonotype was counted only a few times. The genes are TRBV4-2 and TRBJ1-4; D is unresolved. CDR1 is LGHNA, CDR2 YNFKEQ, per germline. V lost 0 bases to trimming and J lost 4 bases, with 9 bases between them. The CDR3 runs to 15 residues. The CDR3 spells CASSQDRDINEKLFF. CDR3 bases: TGTGCCAGCAGCCAAGATCGGGATATTAATGAAAAACTGTTTTTT.

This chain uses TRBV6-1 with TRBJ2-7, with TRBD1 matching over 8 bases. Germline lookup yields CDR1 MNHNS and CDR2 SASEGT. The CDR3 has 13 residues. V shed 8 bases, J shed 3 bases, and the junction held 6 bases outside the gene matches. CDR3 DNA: TGTGCCAGCGCTTTAACAGGGGGCTACGAGCAGTACGTC. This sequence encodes CASALTGGYEQYV.

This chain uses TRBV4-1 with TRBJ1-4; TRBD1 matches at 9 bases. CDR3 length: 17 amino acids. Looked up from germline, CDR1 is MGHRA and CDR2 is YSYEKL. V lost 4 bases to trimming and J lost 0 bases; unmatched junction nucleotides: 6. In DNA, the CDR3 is TGCGCCAGCAGCCGCCGGGACAGGGTTGCAACTAATGAAAAACTGTTTTTT. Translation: CASSRRDRVATNEKLFF.

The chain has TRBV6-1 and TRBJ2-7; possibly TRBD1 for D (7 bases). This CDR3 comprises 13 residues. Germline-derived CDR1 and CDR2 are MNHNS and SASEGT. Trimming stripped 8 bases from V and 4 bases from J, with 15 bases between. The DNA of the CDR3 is TGTGCCAGCGGGGGGACAGTGCTTTACGAGCAGTACGTC. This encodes CASGGTVLYEQYV.

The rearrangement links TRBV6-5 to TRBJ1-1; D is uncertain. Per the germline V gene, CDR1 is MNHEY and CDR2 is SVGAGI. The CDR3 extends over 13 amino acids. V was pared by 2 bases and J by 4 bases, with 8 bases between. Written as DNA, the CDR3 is TGTGCCAGCAGTTACAGGGTTATCACTGAAGCTTTCTTT. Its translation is CASSYRVITEAFF.

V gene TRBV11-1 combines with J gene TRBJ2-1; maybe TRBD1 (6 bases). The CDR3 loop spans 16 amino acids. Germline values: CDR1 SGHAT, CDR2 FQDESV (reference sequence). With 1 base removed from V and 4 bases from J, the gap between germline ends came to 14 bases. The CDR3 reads CASSLVRTALYNEQFF. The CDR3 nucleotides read TGTGCCAGCAGCTTAGTCCGGACAGCCCTTTACAATGAGCAGTTCTTC.

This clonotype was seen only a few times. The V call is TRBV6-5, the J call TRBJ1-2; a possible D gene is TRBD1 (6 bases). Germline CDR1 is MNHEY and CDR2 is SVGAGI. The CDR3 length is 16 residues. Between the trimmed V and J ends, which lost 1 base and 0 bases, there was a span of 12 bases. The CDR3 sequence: CASSYYPGASNYGYTF. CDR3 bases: TGTGCCAGCAGTTACTATCCGGGGGCCTCTAACTATGGCTACACCTTC.

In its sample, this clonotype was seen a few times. The CDR3 coding sequence is TGTGCCAGCAGCTTAGACAGTAATTCACCCCTCCACTTT. This translates into CASSLDSNSPLHF. The gene calls are TRBV11-3 and TRBJ1-6, with unresolved D. Per the germline V gene, CDR1 is SGHNT and CDR2 is YENEEA. With 0 bases removed from V and 6 bases from J, the gap between germline ends came to 3 bases. The CDR3 runs to 13 residues.

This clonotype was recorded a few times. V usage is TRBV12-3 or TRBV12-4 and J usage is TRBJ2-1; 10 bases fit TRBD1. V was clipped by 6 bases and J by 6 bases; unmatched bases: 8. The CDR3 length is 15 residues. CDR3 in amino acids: CASRTRDRGSNEQFF. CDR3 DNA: TGTGCCAGCAGGACCCGGGACAGGGGTTCCAATGAGCAGTTCTTC.

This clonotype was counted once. CDR3 bases: TGTGCCAGCAGTTCGGGGGCGGGAGGGTATAATGAGCAGTTCTTC. This gives the protein CASSSGAGGYNEQFF. The V gene is TRBV7-2, the J gene TRBJ2-1; TRBD2 matches 9 bases. Trimming took 6 bases from V and 7 from J; bases not matched to a gene: 10. CDR3 length: 15 amino acids. Germline CDR1 reads SGHTA; CDR2 reads FQGNSA.

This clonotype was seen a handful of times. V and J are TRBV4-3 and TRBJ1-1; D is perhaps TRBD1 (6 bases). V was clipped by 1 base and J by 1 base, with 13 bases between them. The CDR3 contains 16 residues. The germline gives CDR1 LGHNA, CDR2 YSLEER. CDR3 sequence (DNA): TGCGCCAGCAGCCAAGGGACAGCCTTAGGGAACACTGAAGCTTTCTTT. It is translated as CASSQGTALGNTEAFF.

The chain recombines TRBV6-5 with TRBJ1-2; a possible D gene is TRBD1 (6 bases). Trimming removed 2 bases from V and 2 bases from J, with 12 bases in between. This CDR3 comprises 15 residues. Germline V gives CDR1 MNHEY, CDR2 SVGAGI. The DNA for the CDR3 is TGTGCCAGCAGTTACGTAGGGGGGCGCAACTATGGCTACACCTTC. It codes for CASSYVGGRNYGYTF.

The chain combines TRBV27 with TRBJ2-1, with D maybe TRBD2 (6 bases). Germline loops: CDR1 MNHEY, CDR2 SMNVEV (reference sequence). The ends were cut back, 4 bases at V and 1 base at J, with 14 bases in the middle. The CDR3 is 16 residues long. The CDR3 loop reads CASSSRWRGSYNEQFF. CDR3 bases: TGTGCCAGCAGTTCAAGGTGGAGGGGATCCTACAATGAGCAGTTCTTC.

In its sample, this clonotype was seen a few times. The CDR3 loop is CASNLAGLEMTDTQYF. The CDR3, as DNA: TGTGCCAGCAACCTGGCGGGACTAGAAATGACAGATACGCAGTATTTT. V usage is TRBV12-3 or TRBV12-4 and J usage is TRBJ2-3; 8 nucleotides align to TRBD2. The CDR3 is 16 amino acids. With 7 bases clipped from V and 3 bases from J, the junction kept 12 bases outside the gene matches.

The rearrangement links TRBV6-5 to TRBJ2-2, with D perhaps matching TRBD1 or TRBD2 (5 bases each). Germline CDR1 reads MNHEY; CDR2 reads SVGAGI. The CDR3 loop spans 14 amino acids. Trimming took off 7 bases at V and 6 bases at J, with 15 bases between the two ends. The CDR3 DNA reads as TGTGCCAGCAAGGGGTGGCAGGGAGCCGGGGAGCTGTTTTTT. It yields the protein CASKGWQGAGELFF.

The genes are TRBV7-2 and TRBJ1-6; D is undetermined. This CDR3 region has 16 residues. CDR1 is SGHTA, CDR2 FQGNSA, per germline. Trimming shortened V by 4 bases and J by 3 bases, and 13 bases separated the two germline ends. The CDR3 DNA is TGTGCCAGCAGCTCAAATCCGGCCGACTATAATTCACCCCTCCACTTT. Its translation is CASSSNPADYNSPLHF.

CDR3 in amino acids: CASSYSSGGAYGYTF. For the CDR3, the DNA is TGTGCCAGCAGTTACTCGTCCGGGGGTGCCTATGGCTACACCTTC. The chain uses TRBV6-5 and TRBJ1-2; D is perhaps TRBD1 (5 bases). From germline, CDR1 is MNHEY and CDR2 SVGAGI. The CDR3 runs 15 residues. V was trimmed by 0 bases and J by 4 bases, leaving 12 bases between them.

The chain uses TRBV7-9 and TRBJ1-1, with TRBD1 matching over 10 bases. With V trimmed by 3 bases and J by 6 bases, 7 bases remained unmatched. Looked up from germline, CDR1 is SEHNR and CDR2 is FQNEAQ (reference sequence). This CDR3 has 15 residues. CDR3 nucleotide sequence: TGTGCCAGCAGCTTCGAGGGACAGGGGTTCTCTGAAGCTTTCTTT. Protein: CASSFEGQGFSEAFF.

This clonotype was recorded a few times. In nucleotides, the CDR3 is TGTGCCAGCAGTTCAGGGGACAGGGGCTCCTACGAGCAGTACTTC. As protein: CASSSGDRGSYEQYF. V usage is TRBV27 and J usage is TRBJ2-7; 10 bases match TRBD1. The CDR3 length is 15 residues. The V and J ends lost 4 bases and 0 bases, in that order; junction bases with no gene match: 3. Germline CDR1 is MNHEY and CDR2 is SMNVEV (reference sequence).

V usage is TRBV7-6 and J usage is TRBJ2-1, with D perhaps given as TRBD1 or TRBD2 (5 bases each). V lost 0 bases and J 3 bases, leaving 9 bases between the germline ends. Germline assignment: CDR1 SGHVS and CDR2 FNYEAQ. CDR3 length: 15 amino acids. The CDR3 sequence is CASSLATAVYNEQFF. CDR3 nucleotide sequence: TGTGCCAGCAGCTTAGCGACAGCGGTCTACAATGAGCAGTTCTTC. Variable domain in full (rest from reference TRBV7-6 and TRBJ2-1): GAGVSQSPRYKVTKRGQDVALRCDPISGHVSLYWYRQALGQGPEFLTYFNYEAQQDKSGLPNDRFSAERPEGSISTLTIQRTEQRDSAMYRCASSLATAVYNEQFFGPGTRLTVL.

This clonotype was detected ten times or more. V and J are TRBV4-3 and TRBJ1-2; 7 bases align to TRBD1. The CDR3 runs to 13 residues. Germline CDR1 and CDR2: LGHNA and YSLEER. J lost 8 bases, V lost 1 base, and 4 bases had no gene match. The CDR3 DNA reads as TGCGCCAGCAGCCAAGTTACAGGGGAAGGCTACACCTTC. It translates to CASSQVTGEGYTF.

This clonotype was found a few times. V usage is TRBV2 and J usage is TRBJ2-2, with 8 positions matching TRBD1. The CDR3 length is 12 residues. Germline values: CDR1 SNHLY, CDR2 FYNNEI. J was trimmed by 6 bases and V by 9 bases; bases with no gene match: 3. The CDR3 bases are TGTGCCAGTGACAGGGGCGCCGGGGAGCTGTTTTTT. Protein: CASDRGAGELFF. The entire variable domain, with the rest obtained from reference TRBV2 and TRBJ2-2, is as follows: EPEVTQTPSHQVTQMGQEVILRCVPISNHLYFYWYRQILGQKVEFLVSFYNNEISEKSEIFDDQFSVERPDGSNFTLKIRSTKLEDSAMYFCASDRGAGELFFGEGSRLTVL.

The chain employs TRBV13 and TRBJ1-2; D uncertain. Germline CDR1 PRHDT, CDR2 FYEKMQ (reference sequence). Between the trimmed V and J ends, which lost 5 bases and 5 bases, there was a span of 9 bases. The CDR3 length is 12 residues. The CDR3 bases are TGTGCCAGCAGCCCCAGTCGGTATGGCTACACCTTC. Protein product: CASSPSRYGYTF. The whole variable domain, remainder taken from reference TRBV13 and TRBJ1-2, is AAGVIQSPRHLIKEKRETATLKCYPIPRHDTVYWYQQGPGQDPQFLISFYEKMQSDKGSIPDRFSAQQFSDYHSELNMSSLELGDSALYFCASSPSRYGYTFGSGTRLTVV.

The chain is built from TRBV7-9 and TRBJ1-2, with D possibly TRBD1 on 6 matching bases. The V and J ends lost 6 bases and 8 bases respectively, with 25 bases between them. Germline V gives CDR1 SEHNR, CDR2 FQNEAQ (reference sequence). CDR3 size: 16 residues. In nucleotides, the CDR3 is TGTGCCAGCAGTTCACCTAGGCAGGGGAGTTCCAACGGCTACACCTTC. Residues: CASSSPRQGSSNGYTF. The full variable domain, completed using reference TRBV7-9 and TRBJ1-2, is DTGVSQNPRHKITKRGQNVTFRCDPISEHNRLYWYRQTLGQGPEFLTYFQNEAQLEKSRLLSDRFSAERPKGSFSTLEIQRTEQGDSAMYLCASSSPRQGSSNGYTFGSGTRLTVV.

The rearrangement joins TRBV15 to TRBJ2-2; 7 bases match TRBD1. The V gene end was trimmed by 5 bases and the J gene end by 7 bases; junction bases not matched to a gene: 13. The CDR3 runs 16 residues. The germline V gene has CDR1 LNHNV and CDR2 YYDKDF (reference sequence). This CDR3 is CATSSPGTDNIGELFF. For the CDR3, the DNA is TGTGCCACCAGCTCCCCCGGGACAGATAATATCGGGGAGCTGTTTTTT.

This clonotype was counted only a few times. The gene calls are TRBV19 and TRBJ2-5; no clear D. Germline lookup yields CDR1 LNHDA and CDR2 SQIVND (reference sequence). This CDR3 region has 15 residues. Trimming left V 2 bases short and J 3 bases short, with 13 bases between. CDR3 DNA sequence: TGTGCCAGTAGTATATTAATGAGCCCGAAAGAGACCCAGTACTTC. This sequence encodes CASSILMSPKETQYF.

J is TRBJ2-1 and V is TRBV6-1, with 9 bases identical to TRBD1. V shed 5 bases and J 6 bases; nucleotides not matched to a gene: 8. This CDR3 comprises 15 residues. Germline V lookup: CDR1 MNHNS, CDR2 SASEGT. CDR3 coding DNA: TGTGCCAGCAGTCCTAGGGACAGGGCAGGCAATGAGCAGTTCTTC. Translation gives CASSPRDRAGNEQFF.

CDR3 DNA sequence: TGTGCCAGTAGTGGTCCGGGACAGGGTTGGAACACTGAAGCTTTCTTT. The encoded protein is CASSGPGQGWNTEAFF. The rearrangement joins TRBV19 to TRBJ1-1; 9 positions match TRBD1. V gave up 5 bases and J gave up 1 base; unmatched junction bases: 8. This CDR3 has 16 residues. The germline gives CDR1 LNHDA, CDR2 SQIVND (reference sequence).

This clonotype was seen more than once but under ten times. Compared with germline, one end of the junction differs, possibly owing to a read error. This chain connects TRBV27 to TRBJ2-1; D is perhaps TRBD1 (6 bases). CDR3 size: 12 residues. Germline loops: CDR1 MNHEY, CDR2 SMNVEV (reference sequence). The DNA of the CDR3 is TGTGTCAGCAGTTCAACAGGGAATGAGCAGTTCTTC. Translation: CVSSSTGNEQFF.

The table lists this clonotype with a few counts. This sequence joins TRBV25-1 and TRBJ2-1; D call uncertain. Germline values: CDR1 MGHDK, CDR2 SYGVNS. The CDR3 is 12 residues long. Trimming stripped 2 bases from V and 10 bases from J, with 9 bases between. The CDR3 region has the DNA TGTGCCAGCAGTGAAATTATGGGGGAGCAGTTCTTC. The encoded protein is CASSEIMGEQFF.